A selection of T cell receptor beta chains follows, all from one sample in a study of control samples from healthy donors and cancer patients. Data came from immunoSEQ multiplex PCR; TCRdb stores just in-frame clones and leaves some out. This table holds 130,000 to 150,000 clones, roughly 94% found once. Input material: PBMCs. These receptors were collected from a man between 60 and 75 years old with colorectal cancer. CDR3s include the opening cysteine and the closing phenylalanine or tryptophan. D genes are given only for firm matches. Clone size is not always given. Where it is, it says once, few, many or a class for expanded clones.

clone size: NA
V gene: TRBV9
D gene: TRBD2
J gene: TRBJ2-5
CDR3 DNA: TGTGCCAGCAGCGTTGATTCTAGCGGGGGTGAGACCCAGTACTTC
CDR3 protein: CASSVDSSGGETQYF

clone size: once
V gene: TRBV18
D gene: TRBD2
J gene: TRBJ2-1
CDR3 DNA: TGTGCCAGCTCACCGGCGCTAGCGGCTAATGAGCAGTTCTTC
CDR3 protein: CASSPALAANEQFF

clone size: once
V gene: TRBV9
D gene: TRBD2
J gene: TRBJ2-3
CDR3 DNA: TGTGCCAGCAGCTCGGGACTAGCGGGGGGGCGAGATACGCAGTATTTT
CDR3 protein: CASSSGLAGGRDTQYF

clone size: NA
V gene: TRBV6-5
D gene: NA
J gene: TRBJ2-2
CDR3 DNA: TGTGCCAGCATTCAGACTACAGGGACCACCGGGGAGCTGTTTTTT
CDR3 protein: CASIQTTGTTGELFF

clone size: NA
V gene: TRBV6-1
D gene: NA
J gene: TRBJ2-3
CDR3 DNA: TGTGCCAGCAGTGTCCAAGTACGGGGCGACGCAGATACGCAGTATTTT
CDR3 protein: CASSVQVRGDADTQYF

clone size: NA
V gene: TRBV7-9
D gene: TRBD1
J gene: TRBJ2-5
CDR3 DNA: TGTGCCAGCAGCTTACCCGCCGGGACAGTAGAGACCCAGTACTTC
CDR3 protein: CASSLPAGTVETQYF

clone size: few
V gene: TRBV19
D gene: NA
J gene: TRBJ1-1
CDR3 DNA: TGTGCCACCTCCCCCGTCGAAAACACTGAAGCTTTCTTT
CDR3 protein: CATSPVENTEAFF

clone size: NA
V gene: TRBV5-6
D gene: NA
J gene: TRBJ2-5
CDR3 DNA: TGTGCCAGCAGCTTGGACTACCAAGAGACCCAGTACTTC
CDR3 protein: CASSLDYQETQYF

clone size: NA
V gene: TRBV6-5
D gene: NA
J gene: TRBJ1-2
CDR3 DNA: TGTGCCAGCAGTCCACGGGCCTCAGGTGGAGGCTACACCTTC
CDR3 protein: CASSPRASGGGYTF

clone size: NA
V gene: TRBV9
D gene: NA
J gene: TRBJ2-5
CDR3 DNA: TGTGCCAGCAGCGTAGAGGTAGGGTACCAAGAGACCCAGTACTTC
CDR3 protein: CASSVEVGYQETQYF

clone size: few
V gene: TRBV4-2
D gene: NA
J gene: TRBJ1-2
CDR3 DNA: TGTGCCAGCAGCCCCGAGGGGGGGGCGGATGGCTACACCTTC
CDR3 protein: CASSPEGGADGYTF

clone size: NA
V gene: TRBV7-9
D gene: TRBD2
J gene: TRBJ2-3
CDR3 DNA: TGTGCCAGCAGCTTAGGGACTAGCGGCACAGATACGCAGTATTTT
CDR3 protein: CASSLGTSGTDTQYF

clone size: NA
V gene: TRBV5-6
D gene: NA
J gene: TRBJ1-5
CDR3 DNA: TGTGCCAGCAGCTTGGGATCTGGAGGCAATCAGCCCCAGCATTTT
CDR3 protein: CASSLGSGGNQPQHF

clone size: NA
V gene: TRBV5-1
D gene: TRBD1
J gene: TRBJ2-3
CDR3 DNA: TGCGCCAGCAGCCCCGGGACAGTTTTTTCAGATACGCAGTATTTT
CDR3 protein: CASSPGTVFSDTQYF

clone size: NA
V gene: TRBV27
D gene: TRBD2
J gene: TRBJ2-5
CDR3 DNA: TGTGCCAGCACCCGGGGACTAGCGGGGGGGAAAGAGACCCAGTACTTC
CDR3 protein: CASTRGLAGGKETQYF

clone size: NA
V gene: TRBV19
D gene: NA
J gene: TRBJ2-7
CDR3 DNA: TGTGCCAGTAGTCCGCGGCCCGGCCCCTACGAGCAGTACTTC
CDR3 protein: CASSPRPGPYEQYF

clone size: NA
V gene: TRBV3-1/TRBV3-2
D gene: NA
J gene: TRBJ1-2
CDR3 DNA: TGTGCCAGCAGACCCCAGGGGAGGGAAAGCTATGGCTACACCTTC
CDR3 protein: CASRPQGRESYGYTF

clone size: NA
V gene: TRBV30
D gene: TRBD1
J gene: TRBJ1-6
CDR3 DNA: TGTGCCTTAAACAGGGGTAAAACAGAAGCCTATAATTCACCCCTCCACTTT
CDR3 protein: CALNRGKTEAYNSPLHF

clone size: NA
V gene: TRBV5-1
D gene: NA
J gene: TRBJ1-1
CDR3 DNA: TGCGCCAGCAGCTTCGAGGCTCTAAACACTGAAGCTTTCTTT
CDR3 protein: CASSFEALNTEAFF

clone size: NA
V gene: TRBV9
D gene: NA
J gene: TRBJ1-3
CDR3 DNA: TGTGCCAGCAGCGGTAGCAGGAGTTTCTCTGGAAACACCATATATTTT
CDR3 protein: CASSGSRSFSGNTIYF

clone size: NA
V gene: TRBV12-3/TRBV12-4
D gene: NA
J gene: TRBJ1-2
CDR3 DNA: NA
CDR3 protein: CASSSGRARGYTF

clone size: NA
V gene: TRBV4-1
D gene: NA
J gene: TRBJ1-2
CDR3 DNA: TGCGCCAGCAGCCAGGGTGGGGGGGCCAACTATGGCTACACCTTC
CDR3 protein: CASSQGGGANYGYTF

clone size: NA
V gene: TRBV6-4
D gene: NA
J gene: TRBJ2-5
CDR3 DNA: TGTGCCAGCAGTGAATCAGGCAGGGGAGCCCAGTACTTC
CDR3 protein: CASSESGRGAQYF

clone size: NA
V gene: TRBV2
D gene: NA
J gene: TRBJ2-5
CDR3 DNA: TGTGCCAGCACGGGGGAGGTGAAGACCCAGTACTTC
CDR3 protein: CASTGEVKTQYF

clone size: once
V gene: TRBV4-1
D gene: NA
J gene: TRBJ2-5
CDR3 DNA: TGCGCCAGCAGCCAAGAGGGGGACGGAGAGACCCAGTACTTC
CDR3 protein: CASSQEGDGETQYF

clone size: NA
V gene: TRBV19
D gene: NA
J gene: TRBJ2-3
CDR3 DNA: TGTGCCAGTAGTACCGCAGCCGCAAGCGATACGCAGTATTTT
CDR3 protein: CASSTAAASDTQYF

clone size: few
V gene: TRBV14
D gene: NA
J gene: TRBJ2-1
CDR3 DNA: TGTGCCAGCAGCCAAGCAAGGGCACAGCAGTTCTTC
CDR3 protein: CASSQARAQQFF

clone size: NA
V gene: TRBV6-6
D gene: TRBD1
J gene: TRBJ1-2
CDR3 DNA: TGTGCCAGCGAACCGGGACAGGGAAATGGCTACACCTTC
CDR3 protein: CASEPGQGNGYTF

clone size: NA
V gene: TRBV29-1
D gene: TRBD1
J gene: TRBJ1-2
CDR3 DNA: TGCAGCGTTGGTCCCTCAGGGGGCGTCGATGGCTACACCTTC
CDR3 protein: CSVGPSGGVDGYTF

clone size: NA
V gene: TRBV12-3/TRBV12-4
D gene: NA
J gene: TRBJ2-7
CDR3 DNA: TGTGCCAGCAGCCCCAGCGGATACGAGCAGTACTTC
CDR3 protein: CASSPSGYEQYF

clone size: NA
V gene: TRBV5-1
D gene: NA
J gene: TRBJ1-4
CDR3 DNA: TGCGCCAGCAGCTTAACAGGGTCGGGGGCAACTAATGAAAAACTGTTTTTT
CDR3 protein: CASSLTGSGATNEKLFF

clone size: NA
V gene: TRBV9
D gene: TRBD1
J gene: TRBJ1-4
CDR3 DNA: TGTGCCAGCAGCCCCGGACAGGGAGGGGTTAATGAAAAACTGTTTTTT
CDR3 protein: CASSPGQGGVNEKLFF

clone size: once
V gene: TRBV6-1
D gene: NA
J gene: TRBJ2-4
CDR3 DNA: TGTGCCAGCAGTGAAGAGGCGGGCCCCTCCCTTCTAGCCAAAAACATTCAGTACTTC
CDR3 protein: CASSEEAGPSLLAKNIQYF

clone size: NA
V gene: TRBV7-9
D gene: TRBD1
J gene: TRBJ1-2
CDR3 DNA: TGTGCCAGCAGCCGGGACAGCTTAGACTATGGCTACACCTTC
CDR3 protein: CASSRDSLDYGYTF

clone size: NA
V gene: TRBV10-3
D gene: TRBD2
J gene: TRBJ2-5
CDR3 DNA: TGTGCCATCAGTGGGAACACTAGATTAGCGGGCCAAGAGACCCAGTACTTC
CDR3 protein: CAISGNTRLAGQETQYF

clone size: NA
V gene: TRBV19
D gene: TRBD1
J gene: TRBJ1-2
CDR3 DNA: TGTGCCAGTATGGTAGGGGGCAATGGCTACACCTTC
CDR3 protein: CASMVGGNGYTF

clone size: few
V gene: TRBV10-1
D gene: TRBD1
J gene: TRBJ1-6
CDR3 DNA: TGCGCCAGCAGTGAGTCGACAGGGAGGGTATATTATTCACCCCTCCACTTT
CDR3 protein: CASSESTGRVYYSPLHF

clone size: NA
V gene: TRBV3-1/TRBV3-2
D gene: TRBD2
J gene: TRBJ2-3
CDR3 DNA: TGTGCCAGCAGCCCGGGACTAGCGGCTGCCACAGATACGCAGTATTTT
CDR3 protein: CASSPGLAAATDTQYF

clone size: NA
V gene: TRBV10-1
D gene: NA
J gene: TRBJ1-1
CDR3 DNA: TGCGCCAGCAGCCTACAGGAAAAGAACACTGAAGCTTTCTTT
CDR3 protein: CASSLQEKNTEAFF

clone size: NA
V gene: TRBV7-9
D gene: NA
J gene: TRBJ2-1
CDR3 DNA: TGTGCCAGCAGCTTAGACGGGGCTAGCTCCTACAATGAGCAGTTCTTC
CDR3 protein: CASSLDGASSYNEQFF

clone size: NA
V gene: TRBV6-5
D gene: NA
J gene: TRBJ1-3
CDR3 DNA: TGTGCCAGCAGCCGGGACCCGAGCTCTGGAAACACCATATATTTT
CDR3 protein: CASSRDPSSGNTIYF

clone size: NA
V gene: TRBV4-3
D gene: NA
J gene: TRBJ1-1
CDR3 DNA: TGCGCCAGCAGCCAAGATCAGGGATCAGACACTGAAGCTTTCTTT
CDR3 protein: CASSQDQGSDTEAFF

clone size: NA
V gene: TRBV6-5
D gene: NA
J gene: TRBJ1-2
CDR3 DNA: TGTGCCAGCAGTTACTCAGGGGATTATGGCTACACCTTC
CDR3 protein: CASSYSGDYGYTF

clone size: NA
V gene: TRBV19
D gene: NA
J gene: TRBJ2-1
CDR3 DNA: TGTGCCAGTGGGAGGAGCAATGAGCAGTTCTTC
CDR3 protein: CASGRSNEQFF

clone size: NA
V gene: TRBV3-1/TRBV3-2
D gene: NA
J gene: TRBJ2-3
CDR3 DNA: TGTGCCAGCAGCCAAGATGGGCACTCCACAGATACGCAGTATTTT
CDR3 protein: CASSQDGHSTDTQYF

clone size: NA
V gene: TRBV30
D gene: NA
J gene: TRBJ2-7
CDR3 DNA: TGTGCCTGGAGTGTGAGCCGTGCTGAGCAGTACTTC
CDR3 protein: CAWSVSRAEQYF

clone size: NA
V gene: TRBV6-2/TRBV6-3
D gene: NA
J gene: TRBJ2-3
CDR3 DNA: TGTGCCAGCAGCCGCGATCTGACGGACACAGATACGCAGTATTTT
CDR3 protein: CASSRDLTDTDTQYF

clone size: NA
V gene: TRBV11-2
D gene: NA
J gene: TRBJ1-1
CDR3 DNA: TGTGCCAGCAGCCATGTCATGGGCGAAGCTTTCTTT
CDR3 protein: CASSHVMGEAFF

clone size: NA
V gene: TRBV27
D gene: NA
J gene: TRBJ2-3
CDR3 DNA: TGTGCCAGCAGTTCTCGGACCCTACATGAGACGCAGTATTTT
CDR3 protein: CASSSRTLHETQYF

clone size: NA
V gene: TRBV21-1
D gene: NA
J gene: TRBJ2-5
CDR3 DNA: TGTGCCAGCAGCAGCTTACCGGAGCAGACTAGGCCTCAAGAGACCCAGTACTTC
CDR3 protein: CASSSLPEQTRPQETQYF

clone size: NA
V gene: TRBV7-2
D gene: TRBD1
J gene: TRBJ2-2
CDR3 DNA: TGTGCCAGCAGCTCTGGGACAGGGAACACCGGGGAGCTGTTTTTT
CDR3 protein: CASSSGTGNTGELFF

clone size: NA
V gene: TRBV2
D gene: NA
J gene: TRBJ2-2
CDR3 DNA: TGTGCCAGCAGTGACGGAGGGGTCGGGGAGCTGTTTTTT
CDR3 protein: CASSDGGVGELFF